This section outlines one TCR beta chain sequence together with its context. This sample stems from a study of T-cell memory formation after mild COVID-19. It was 5'RACE with constant-segment primers that produced the TCR alpha and TCR beta cDNA libraries, which carried sample barcodes and UMIs. TCRdb reanalysed the 5' RACE reads using MiXCR and keeps one entry per CDR3 protein. The table shows 150,000 to 200,000 distinct CDR3 sequences, with 11% occurring only once. The CDR3 has 14 amino acids. J gave up 1 base and V 7 bases, and 1 base lay outside the gene matches. Per germline, CDR1 ENHRY and CDR2 SYGVKD.

The sequencing sample was made of PBMCs or a T cell subset sorted from them (not recorded which). The sequence was obtained from a young man who had mild COVID-19 (a few samples of this study predate the infection). Cell type and time point are not known. The chain combines TRBV10-3 with TRBJ2-3; 11 bases match TRBD2. The DNA for the CDR3 is TGTGCCATCAAGACTAGCGGGGGCACAGATACGCAGTATTTT. Residues: CAIKTSGGTDTQYF.